This record covers a single T cell receptor beta chain. This specimen comes from a study of OX40 agonist ivuxolimab in advanced cancers. Turning to the study itself: Patients undergoing dose escalation presented with hepatocellular carcinoma, melanoma, renal cell or head and neck cancer. Previous treatment with anti-PD-1, anti-PD-L1 or anti-CTLA-4 therapy was allowed; about 37% had received some.

The CDR3 totals 15 residues. Looked up from germline, CDR1 is MNHNS and CDR2 is SASEGT. V was cut by 6 bases and J by 7 bases, with 16 bases left in between. TCRdb's copy holds only in-frame clones and misses some; the assay was immunoSEQ multiplex PCR. The sample consists of 63,000 or so clones, around 90% of them appearing once. V gene TRBV6-1 combines with J gene TRBJ1-6; D is unresolved. The sequence came from an adult with an advanced solid tumor such as melanoma, head and neck, liver or kidney cancer. This material consisted of CD4+ or CD8+ T cells sorted from blood, taken in a trial of the OX40 agonist ivuxolimab. The CDR3 bases are TGTGCCAGCAGCCGGGCCCCCGAAAACAATTCACCCCTCCACTTT. Its translation: CASSRAPENNSPLHF.